This entry lists 22 T cell receptor beta chains sequenced from one sample in a study of cytomegalovirus exposure and HLA in healthy donors. Amplification used 60 Vbeta primers and 13 Jbeta primers. Profiled with immunoSEQ multiplex PCR; TCRdb holds only in-frame clones, not every one. The top ten hold around 1.3% of the sample, which has 100,000 or so clones, about four fifths seen once. The sequencing input was PBMCs. These receptors were taken from a man younger than 45 in good health and CMV-seronegative.

The chain joins TRBV27 to TRBJ2-7; TRBD1 matches at 9 bases. This CDR3 has 15 amino acids. Trimming at V came to 2 bases and at J to 4 bases, leaving 6 bases not matched to a gene. CDR1 is MNHEY, CDR2 SMNVEV, per germline (reference sequence). CDR3 bases: TGTGCCAGCAGTTTAATGGGACAGGGTTCATACGAGCAGTACTTC. Protein product: CASSLMGQGSYEQYF.

This rearrangement joins TRBV6-5 to TRBJ2-3, with unresolved D. V was trimmed by 6 bases and J by 7 bases, leaving 11 bases between them. The CDR3 runs 12 residues. Germline lookup yields CDR1 MNHEY and CDR2 SVGAGI. CDR3 sequence reads: CASSVSGYTQYF. The CDR3 nucleotides are TGTGCCAGCAGCGTCTCAGGATATACGCAGTATTTT.

The gene calls are TRBV9 and TRBJ1-1; 9 nucleotides agree with TRBD1. The CDR3 contains 18 residues. After removal of 4 bases from V and 1 base from J, the junction contained 14 bases not matched to a gene. The V gene's germline CDR1 is SGDLS and CDR2 YYNGEE. The CDR3 spells CASSPTTGGGFSNTEAFF. In DNA, the CDR3 is TGTGCCAGCAGCCCCACGACAGGGGGAGGATTCTCGAACACTGAAGCTTTCTTT.

CDR3 DNA: TGTGCCATCAGGGAACCGGGACAGGACGGGCAGTACTTC. Translated: CAIREPGQDGQYF. The chain uses TRBV10-3 and TRBJ2-7; 8 bases agree with TRBD1. The CDR3 length is 13 residues. Per germline, CDR1 ENHRY and CDR2 SYGVKD. V was pared by 6 bases and J by 9 bases, with 10 bases of the junction left unmatched.

The chain combines TRBV5-1 with TRBJ2-5; 10 bases agree with TRBD2. Germline-derived CDR1 and CDR2 are SGHRS and YFSETQ. This CDR3 contains 16 residues. The junction had 12 bases not matched to a gene; V was cut back by 3 bases and J by 7 bases. The CDR3 here is CASSSGERGGFGTQYF. The DNA for the CDR3 is TGCGCCAGCAGCTCCGGAGAGCGGGGGGGTTTTGGGACCCAGTACTTC.

The chain links TRBV4-3 to TRBJ1-3; D is perhaps TRBD1 (5 bases). V was clipped by 0 bases and J by 0 bases, with 12 bases between them. Germline CDR1 is LGHNA and CDR2 is YSLEER. This CDR3 has 17 amino acids. The CDR3 loop is CASSQDETAYSGNTIYF. The DNA of the CDR3 is TGCGCCAGCAGCCAAGATGAGACAGCATACTCTGGAAACACCATATATTTT.

The table lists this clone with a few counts. The CDR3 here is CASSLRVDTEAFF. The DNA of the CDR3 is TGTGCCAGCAGCTTACGGGTGGACACTGAAGCTTTCTTT. This chain links TRBV11-3 with TRBJ1-1; D remains ambiguous. V lost 2 bases to trimming and J lost 3 bases, with 7 bases between them. This CDR3 has 13 amino acids. Germline values: CDR1 SGHNT, CDR2 YENEEA. Filled out from reference TRBV11-3 and TRBJ1-1, the complete variable domain reads EAGVVQSPRYKIIEKKQPVAFWCNPISGHNTLYWYLQNLGQGPELLIRYENEEAVDDSQLPKDRFSAERLKGVDSTLKIQPAELGDSAVYLCASSLRVDTEAFFGQGTRLTVV.

This clone has just a few counts. Other DNA sequences of this sample code for an identical CDR3. The chain couples TRBV14 to TRBJ2-1; no clear D gene. Germline loops: CDR1 SGHDN, CDR2 FVKESK. The V and J ends lost 0 bases and 0 bases respectively, with 9 bases between them. This CDR3 has 16 amino acids. Here the CDR3 reads CASSQDPSNSYNEQFF. The CDR3 region has the DNA TGTGCCAGCAGCCAAGATCCCAGTAACTCCTACAATGAGCAGTTCTTC.

V gene TRBV29-1 combines with J gene TRBJ2-1, with 8 bases fitting TRBD2. Per the germline V gene, CDR1 is SQVTM and CDR2 is ANQGSEA. CDR3 length: 16 amino acids. V was clipped by 3 bases and J by 0 bases; unmatched bases: 7. CDR3 bases: TGCAGCGTTGAGAGGGCTAGCGGGTTCTCCTACAATGAGCAGTTCTTC. Its translation: CSVERASGFSYNEQFF.

The chain uses TRBV27 and TRBJ1-3; 12 bases match TRBD1. V lost 6 bases and J lost 2; bases outside the gene matches: 11. Germline V gene sequence: CDR1 MNHEY, CDR2 SMNVEV (reference sequence). There are 18 residues in the CDR3. The DNA for the CDR3 is TGTGCCAGCAGGGCCGGGACAGGGGGCTTAGGGACTGGAAACACCATATATTTT. Translating gives CASRAGTGGLGTGNTIYF.

This clone was seen a few times. V usage is TRBV19 and J usage is TRBJ1-1, with D unresolved. The germline CDR1 and CDR2 sequences are LNHDA and SQIVND (reference sequence). The CDR3 totals 13 residues. Trimming took off 5 bases at V and 0 bases at J, with 7 bases between the two ends. CDR3 bases: TGTGCCAGTAGTGTCACAATGAACACTGAAGCTTTCTTT. This gives the protein CASSVTMNTEAFF.

The V call is TRBV7-6, the J call TRBJ2-6; 9 nucleotides align to TRBD1. V was pared by 5 bases and J by 0 bases, with 8 bases of the junction left unmatched. From germline, CDR1 is SGHVS and CDR2 FNYEAQ. This CDR3 contains 18 residues. The CDR3 DNA reads TGTGCCAGCAGCCAACCGGGACAGGGTATCTCTGGGGCCAACGTCCTGACTTTC. This encodes CASSQPGQGISGANVLTF.

A few counts support this clone. CDR3 protein: CSVESNRFGYEQYF. Here the CDR3 DNA reads TGCAGCGTTGAATCCAACAGGTTTGGCTACGAGCAGTACTTC. The chain couples TRBV29-1 to TRBJ2-7; tentative D call: TRBD1 (5 bases). Per germline, CDR1 SQVTM and CDR2 ANQGSEA. CDR3 size: 14 residues. The V end lost 2 bases, the J end lost 3 bases, and 14 bases lay between the germline ends.

The chain couples TRBV19 to TRBJ2-5; possibly TRBD2 for D (5 bases). Germline V gene data show CDR1 as LNHDA and CDR2 as SQIVND (reference sequence). CDR3 length: 16 residues. V lost 4 bases to trimming and J lost 5 bases, with 20 bases between them. The DNA for the CDR3 is TGTGCCAGTAGTAGGTGGGAGCTCCCCCCTGGGGAGACCCAGTACTTC. It is translated as CASSRWELPPGETQYF.

The chain carries TRBV27 and TRBJ2-5; 7 bases are a match to TRBD1. The germline gives CDR1 MNHEY, CDR2 SMNVEV (reference sequence). The V and J ends lost 4 bases and 2 bases, in that order; junction bases with no gene match: 7. The CDR3 is made up of 15 amino acids. The CDR3 region is CASSSWTGLQETQYF. DNA for the CDR3: TGTGCCAGCAGTTCATGGACAGGACTGCAAGAGACCCAGTACTTC.

The genes are TRBV4-1 and TRBJ2-7; possible D gene TRBD1, 5 bases. Trimming cost V 1 base and J 0 bases, with 7 bases left between them. The CDR3 totals 14 residues. CDR1 is MGHRA and CDR2 is YSYEKL in the germline V gene. For the CDR3, the DNA is TGCGCCAGCAGCCAAGCAGACAGCTCCTACGAGCAGTACTTC. Translated, it gives CASSQADSSYEQYF.

The chain has TRBV10-3 and TRBJ2-7; 7 bases agree with TRBD2. The CDR3 covers 16 residues. From germline, CDR1 is ENHRY and CDR2 SYGVKD. V was pared by 6 bases and J by 6 bases, with 17 bases of the junction left unmatched. In DNA form, the CDR3 reads TGTGCCATCAGAGGCCGGAACCAGCGGGACGGTCTCGAGCAGTACTTC. It yields the protein CAIRGRNQRDGLEQYF.

The rearrangement links TRBV4-1 to TRBJ1-3, with 8 nucleotides matching TRBD1. The germline CDR1 and CDR2 sequences are MGHRA and YSYEKL. The CDR3 spans 15 residues. With V trimmed by 1 base and J by 4 bases, 3 bases remained unmatched. This chain's CDR3 is CASSQARGPGNTIYF. The CDR3 DNA reads as TGCGCCAGCAGCCAAGCCAGGGGGCCAGGAAACACCATATATTTT.

This clone was recorded only once. The J gene is TRBJ2-1, the V gene TRBV27; D not resolved. The V gene lost 6 bases and the J gene lost 1 base, with 16 bases spanning the gap. Germline V gene sequence: CDR1 MNHEY, CDR2 SMNVEV (reference sequence). The CDR3 spans 16 residues. CDR3 DNA: TGTGCCAGCAGCCCCGCGGAGCCCCTTTCCTACAATGAGCAGTTCTTC. Its translation is CASSPAEPLSYNEQFF.

The chain joins TRBV28 to TRBJ2-7; 7 bases fit TRBD2. The germline gives CDR1 MDHEN, CDR2 SYDVKM. Trimming removed 6 bases from V and 2 bases from J; junction bases left unmatched: 10. The CDR3 extends over 15 amino acids. CDR3 DNA sequence: TGTGCCAGCAGCAACGAGGTGGGAGGGCCCTACGAGCAGTACTTC. Translating it yields CASSNEVGGPYEQYF.

The gene calls are TRBV7-8 and TRBJ1-2, with TRBD1 identical over 9 bases. The CDR3 loop spans 13 amino acids. V gave up 4 bases and J gave up 6 bases; unmatched junction bases: 3. In germline, CDR1 is SGHVS, CDR2 FQNEAQ. In DNA form, the CDR3 reads TGTGCCAGCAGCTACGACAGGGGGGATGGCTACACCTTC. Amino acids: CASSYDRGDGYTF.

The DNA for the CDR3 is TGTGCCAGCAGCGTTGCCGGGGGGGCAGGGACCGGGGAGCTGTTTTTT. Translating gives CASSVAGGAGTGELFF. V gene TRBV9 combines with J gene TRBJ2-2; 8 bases agree with TRBD2. CDR1 is SGDLS and CDR2 is YYNGEE in the germline V gene. V shed 2 bases and J 5 bases; nucleotides not matched to a gene: 8. The CDR3 totals 16 residues.